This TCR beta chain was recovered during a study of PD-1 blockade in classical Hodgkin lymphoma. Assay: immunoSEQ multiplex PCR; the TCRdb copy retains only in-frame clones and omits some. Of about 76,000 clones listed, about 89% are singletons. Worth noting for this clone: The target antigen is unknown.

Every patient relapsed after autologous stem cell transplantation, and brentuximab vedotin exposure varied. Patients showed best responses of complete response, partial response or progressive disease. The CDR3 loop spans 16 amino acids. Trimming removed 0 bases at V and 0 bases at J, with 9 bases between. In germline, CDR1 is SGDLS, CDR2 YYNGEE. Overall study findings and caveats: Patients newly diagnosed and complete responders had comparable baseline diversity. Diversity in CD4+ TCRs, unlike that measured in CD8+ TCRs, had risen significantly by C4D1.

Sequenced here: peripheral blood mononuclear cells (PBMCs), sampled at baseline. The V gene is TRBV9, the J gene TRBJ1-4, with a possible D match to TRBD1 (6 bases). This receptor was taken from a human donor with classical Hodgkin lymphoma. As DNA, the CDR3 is TGTGCCAGCAGCGTAGGAGGGGGTGCAACTAATGAAAAACTGTTTTTT. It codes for CASSVGGGATNEKLFF.